The rows below give T cell receptor beta chains drawn from one sample of a study of cytomegalovirus exposure and HLA in healthy donors. The table came from immunoSEQ multiplex PCR; TCRdb's copy has only in-frame clones and leaves some out. The sample gives fewer than 150,000 clones, more than 60% of which show up once; 2.5% to 3.5% is in the top ten. The source material was PBMCs. These receptor sequences come from a male donor in good health and CMV-seronegative. Each CDR3 is given with its conserved first and last residue. The D gene is left open where the match is weak. Rows may omit the clone size; those that give it use once, few, many or a size class.

clone size: .
V gene: TRBV25-1
J gene: TRBJ1-4
D gene: TRBD1
CDR3 protein: CASSEWGQVNEKLFF
CDR3 DNA: TGTGCCAGCAGTGAATGGGGACAGGTTAATGAAAAACTGTTTTTT

clone size: .
V gene: TRBV30
J gene: TRBJ2-5
D gene: .
CDR3 protein: CAWSVAQETQYF
CDR3 DNA: TGTGCCTGGAGTGTGGCCCAAGAGACCCAGTACTTC

clone size: once
V gene: TRBV30
J gene: TRBJ2-5
D gene: TRBD2
CDR3 protein: CAWGPGLAGAETQYF
CDR3 DNA: TGTGCCTGGGGCCCAGGACTAGCGGGAGCGGAGACCCAGTACTTC

clone size: .
V gene: TRBV27
J gene: TRBJ2-5
D gene: TRBD2
CDR3 protein: CASRLTEGGSRQETQYF
CDR3 DNA: TGTGCCAGCCGTTTGACCGAGGGCGGGAGCCGACAAGAGACCCAGTACTTC

clone size: .
V gene: TRBV7-2
J gene: TRBJ2-7
D gene: TRBD2
CDR3 protein: CASSLAPRLAGGWREQYF
CDR3 DNA: TGTGCCAGCAGCTTAGCCCCGAGACTAGCGGGGGGATGGCGGGAGCAGTACTTC

clone size: .
V gene: TRBV4-3
J gene: TRBJ1-2
D gene: .
CDR3 protein: CASSQDRGRLGGRGYTF
CDR3 DNA: TGCGCCAGCAGCCAAGATAGGGGACGACTGGGGGGTCGAGGCTACACCTTC

clone size: .
V gene: TRBV9
J gene: TRBJ2-2
D gene: TRBD1
CDR3 protein: CASSVPLTGENTGELFF
CDR3 DNA: TGTGCCAGCAGCGTACCCCTGACAGGGGAGAACACCGGGGAGCTGTTTTTT

clone size: once
V gene: TRBV30
J gene: TRBJ2-6
D gene: .
CDR3 protein: CAWDNSGANVLTF
CDR3 DNA: TGTGCCTGGGACAACTCTGGGGCCAACGTCCTGACTTTC

clone size: .
V gene: TRBV5-4
J gene: TRBJ2-3
D gene: .
CDR3 protein: CARSLPGQRSTDTQYF
CDR3 DNA: TGTGCCCGCAGCCTACCCGGACAGAGGAGCACAGATACGCAGTATTTT

clone size: .
V gene: TRBV19
J gene: TRBJ2-7
D gene: .
CDR3 protein: CASSWDTSYEQYF
CDR3 DNA: TGTGCCAGTAGCTGGGACACTTCCTACGAGCAGTACTTC

clone size: .
V gene: TRBV4-1
J gene: TRBJ2-7
D gene: .
CDR3 protein: CASSRRGLSSSYEQYF
CDR3 DNA: TGCGCCAGCAGCCGGAGGGGACTCAGTAGCTCCTACGAGCAGTACTTC

clone size: .
V gene: TRBV27
J gene: TRBJ2-7
D gene: .
CDR3 protein: CASSLDRSSYEQYF
CDR3 DNA: TGTGCCAGCAGCCTAGACAGGAGCTCCTACGAGCAGTACTTC

clone size: few
V gene: TRBV5-4
J gene: TRBJ1-4
D gene: .
CDR3 protein: CASSLISMRSGVFGNEKLFF
CDR3 DNA: TGTGCCAGCAGCTTAATTTCGATGAGGTCCGGGGTGTTTGGTAATGAAAAACTGTTTTTT

clone size: .
V gene: TRBV14
J gene: TRBJ1-1
D gene: .
CDR3 protein: CASSQLLAFF
CDR3 DNA: TGTGCCAGCAGCCAACTTTTGGCTTTCTTT

clone size: .
V gene: TRBV7-3
J gene: TRBJ2-2
D gene: TRBD2
CDR3 protein: CASSLTASGGAYIAGELFF
CDR3 DNA: TGTGCCAGCAGCTTAACGGCCAGCGGGGGGGCGTATATAGCCGGGGAGCTGTTTTTT

clone size: few
V gene: TRBV6-4
J gene: TRBJ2-5
D gene: .
CDR3 protein: CASSESAGESGTQYF
CDR3 DNA: TGTGCCAGCAGTGAATCGGCAGGGGAGTCGGGGACCCAGTACTTC

clone size: .
V gene: TRBV6-4
J gene: TRBJ1-1
D gene: TRBD1
CDR3 protein: CASSPVPGQGLNTEAFF
CDR3 DNA: TGTGCCAGCAGCCCAGTCCCGGGACAGGGATTGAACACTGAAGCTTTCTTT

clone size: .
V gene: TRBV5-1
J gene: TRBJ2-1
D gene: .
CDR3 protein: CASSLTTGALNEQFF
CDR3 DNA: TGCGCCAGCAGCTTGACGACGGGAGCCCTTAATGAGCAGTTCTTC

clone size: .
V gene: TRBV7-8
J gene: TRBJ1-5
D gene: .
CDR3 protein: CASRDNSNQPQHF
CDR3 DNA: TGTGCCAGCAGAGACAATAGCAATCAGCCCCAGCATTTT

clone size: few
V gene: TRBV4-1
J gene: TRBJ1-2
D gene: TRBD1
CDR3 protein: CASSPRIGQGLDGYTF
CDR3 DNA: TGCGCCAGCAGCCCTCGGATCGGACAGGGTTTGGATGGCTACACCTTC

clone size: .
V gene: TRBV28
J gene: TRBJ2-7
D gene: TRBD2
CDR3 protein: CASSLRTSGGFSYEQYF
CDR3 DNA: TGTGCCAGCAGCCTAAGGACTAGCGGGGGGTTCTCCTACGAGCAGTACTTC

clone size: .
V gene: TRBV9
J gene: TRBJ1-1
D gene: .
CDR3 protein: CASSARDGTEAFF
CDR3 DNA: TGTGCCAGCAGCGCCAGGGATGGCACTGAAGCTTTCTTT

clone size: .
V gene: TRBV27
J gene: TRBJ1-2
D gene: TRBD1
CDR3 protein: CASIPQETGGDYGYTF
CDR3 DNA: TGTGCCAGCATCCCACAAGAGACAGGGGGCGACTATGGCTACACCTTC

clone size: once
V gene: TRBV7-9
J gene: TRBJ1-2
D gene: TRBD1
CDR3 protein: CASSYHQGVVGYTF
CDR3 DNA: TGTGCCAGCAGCTACCATCAGGGGGTCGTTGGCTACACCTTC

clone size: once
V gene: TRBV30
J gene: TRBJ2-4
D gene: .
CDR3 protein: CAWSVRGGNIQYF
CDR3 DNA: TGTGCCTGGAGTGTGAGGGGGGGAAACATTCAGTACTTC

clone size: .
V gene: TRBV18
J gene: TRBJ2-3
D gene: .
CDR3 protein: CASSPSYTDTQYF
CDR3 DNA: TGTGCCAGCTCACCATCCTATACAGATACGCAGTATTTT

clone size: .
V gene: TRBV5-4
J gene: TRBJ2-7
D gene: .
CDR3 protein: CASSLGTGHGGEQYF
CDR3 DNA: TGTGCCAGCAGCTTAGGGACGGGCCATGGAGGGGAGCAGTACTTC

clone size: .
V gene: TRBV2
J gene: TRBJ2-2
D gene: .
CDR3 protein: CASTGGTEGTGELFF
CDR3 DNA: TGTGCCAGCACCGGTGGGACTGAGGGGACCGGGGAGCTGTTTTTT

clone size: .
V gene: TRBV5-1
J gene: TRBJ2-7
D gene: TRBD1
CDR3 protein: CASSLGTAVSYEQYF
CDR3 DNA: TGCGCCAGCAGCTTAGGGACAGCAGTCTCCTACGAGCAGTACTTC

clone size: .
V gene: TRBV5-8
J gene: TRBJ2-1
D gene: .
CDR3 protein: CASSSGKFEYNEQFF
CDR3 DNA: TGTGCCAGCAGCTCCGGGAAGTTTGAATACAATGAGCAGTTCTTC

clone size: once
V gene: TRBV27
J gene: TRBJ1-2
D gene: .
CDR3 protein: CASSLSADYGYPF
CDR3 DNA: TGTGCCAGCAGTTTATCGGCGGACTATGGCTACCCCTTC

clone size: .
V gene: TRBV7-6
J gene: TRBJ1-3
D gene: TRBD1
CDR3 protein: CASSLFSHRGGGNTIYF
CDR3 DNA: TGTGCCAGCAGCTTATTCTCTCACAGGGGCGGTGGAAACACCATATATTTT

clone size: .
V gene: TRBV5-6
J gene: TRBJ2-3
D gene: TRBD2
CDR3 protein: CASSLVIPSGGKPDTQYF
CDR3 DNA: TGTGCCAGCAGCTTGGTTATTCCGAGCGGGGGAAAGCCAGATACGCAGTATTTT

clone size: .
V gene: TRBV7-3
J gene: TRBJ2-1
D gene: TRBD2
CDR3 protein: CASSPVLAGHNEQFF
CDR3 DNA: TGTGCCAGCAGCCCTGTGCTAGCGGGACACAATGAGCAGTTCTTC

clone size: .
V gene: TRBV5-1
J gene: TRBJ2-3
D gene: .
CDR3 protein: CASNPGVNTDTQYF
CDR3 DNA: TGCGCCAGCAACCCAGGGGTAAACACAGATACGCAGTATTTT

clone size: .
V gene: TRBV5-6
J gene: TRBJ1-5
D gene: .
CDR3 protein: CASSLWAGLGGQPQHF
CDR3 DNA: TGTGCCAGCAGCTTGTGGGCCGGGTTGGGGGGACAGCCCCAGCATTTT

clone size: .
V gene: TRBV10-3
J gene: TRBJ2-7
D gene: TRBD1
CDR3 protein: CAIRGQGYYEQYF
CDR3 DNA: TGTGCCATCCGGGGACAGGGCTATTACGAGCAGTACTTC

clone size: .
V gene: TRBV5-5
J gene: TRBJ2-7
D gene: .
CDR3 protein: CASSLAFDYYEQYF
CDR3 DNA: TGTGCCAGCAGCTTGGCGTTTGACTACTACGAGCAGTACTTC

clone size: .
V gene: TRBV5-1
J gene: TRBJ1-2
D gene: .
CDR3 protein: CASSDDRPLGYTF
CDR3 DNA: TGCGCCAGCAGCGATGACAGGCCCTTAGGCTACACCTTC